This record concerns one TCR beta chain sequence. From germline, CDR1 is SGHNT and CDR2 YYREEE (reference sequence). This CDR3 region has 20 residues. After removal of 2 bases from V and 0 bases from J, the junction contained 15 bases not matched to a gene. This specimen belongs to a study of technical replicates of blood from a handful of donors. Profiled with immunoSEQ multiplex PCR; TCRdb holds only in-frame clones, not every one. Of 70,000 to 95,000 clones listed, about 94% were seen once; the top ten hold about 0.25%. J is TRBJ1-3 and V is TRBV5-4; 9 nucleotides match TRBD1. The sequenced sample was T cells isolated from PBMCs. The receptor comes from a human donor in good health. The CDR3 is CASSLGGGGTGHRSGNTIYF. Here the CDR3 DNA reads TGTGCCAGCAGCTTAGGCGGGGGAGGGACAGGGCACCGCTCTGGAAACACCATATATTTT.